The clone carrying this TCR beta chain was seen many times. Looked up from germline, CDR1 is SGHAT and CDR2 is FQDESV (reference sequence). This CDR3 comprises 16 residues. Losses at the gene ends were 4 bases for V and 8 bases for J; bases not matched to a gene: 10. This sample's time point: newly diagnosed GD, antithyroid drugs for less than 3 months. There was RNA extracted from PBMCs, and the TCR library was made from it. According to the study, TCR beta libraries were built with iRepertoire HTBI primers and CDR3-region Arm-PCR. TCRdb fed the multiplex PCR reads into MiXCR, producing one record per CDR3 protein. The profile shows almost 450,000 distinct CDR3 sequences, about 15% of them singletons. These data originate in a study of regulatory T cells in long-lasting Graves disease. The overall study: Graves' cases, newly diagnosed, had used antithyroid drugs under 3 months.

These data also formed part of another study, on T cells in Graves' hyperthyroidism and ophthalmopathy.

The sequences come from peripheral blood mononuclear cells (PBMCs), collected at new diagnosis, from a patient treated with antithyroid drugs. The rearrangement links TRBV11-1 to TRBJ2-1; TRBD2 agrees at 11 bases. The TCR was taken from a woman in her 30s with Graves disease. The CDR3 DNA follows: TGTGCCAGCAGCTCAACTAGCGGGAGTTTTTTGGATGAGCAGTTCTTC. Translated: CASSSTSGSFLDEQFF.